This is a list of T cell receptor beta chains from one sample in a study of T cells in Graves' hyperthyroidism and ophthalmopathy. MiXCR, applied by TCRdb to the multiplex PCR reads, yields one record per CDR3 protein. The repertoire includes around 600,000 distinct CDR3 sequences, 45% of them detected once, and more than 7% sits in the top ten. The sequenced sample consisted of peripheral blood or thyroid tissue (not recorded which). These TCRs come from an adult man with Graves' disease, either hyperthyroidism or ophthalmopathy (not recorded which). Both conserved end residues are part of each CDR3. Fields, in order: V gene, clone size, D gene, J gene, CDR3 protein, CDR3 DNA. The D gene is left open where the match is weak. Clone size, where shown, is once, few, many, or a class for clones that have expanded.

V gene: TRBV29-1; clone size: once; D gene: NA; J gene: TRBJ2-2; CDR3 protein: CSVGYEELFF; CDR3 DNA: TGCAGCGTTGGATACGAGGAGCTGTTTTTT
V gene: TRBV25-1; clone size: NA; D gene: TRBD1; J gene: TRBJ1-2; CDR3 protein: CASTGTGFGYGYTF; CDR3 DNA: TGTGCCAGCACCGGGACAGGGTTTGGCTATGGCTACACCTTC
V gene: TRBV7-9; clone size: many; D gene: NA; J gene: TRBJ1-1; CDR3 protein: CASSLMGLTEAFF; CDR3 DNA: TGTGCCAGCAGCTTAATGGGTTTAACTGAAGCTTTCTTT
V gene: TRBV20-1; clone size: NA; D gene: NA; J gene: TRBJ1-2; CDR3 protein: CSARDTRNYGYTF; CDR3 DNA: TGCAGTGCTAGAGATACGCGGAACTATGGCTACACCTTC
V gene: TRBV7-2; clone size: many; D gene: NA; J gene: TRBJ2-6; CDR3 protein: CASSPGGSGANVLTF; CDR3 DNA: TGTGCCAGCAGCCCCGGGGGATCTGGGGCCAACGTCCTGACTTTC
V gene: TRBV29-1; clone size: NA; D gene: TRBD1; J gene: TRBJ1-5; CDR3 protein: CSAIAGGGGNQPQHF; CDR3 DNA: TGCAGCGCAATCGCAGGGGGTGGTGGCAATCAGCCCCAGCATTTT
V gene: TRBV5-1; clone size: NA; D gene: NA; J gene: TRBJ2-2; CDR3 protein: CTSSWELGATGELFF; CDR3 DNA: TGCACCAGCAGCTGGGAGCTAGGGGCCACCGGGGAGCTGTTTTTT
V gene: TRBV20-1; clone size: many; D gene: NA; J gene: TRBJ2-7; CDR3 protein: CSARDLQGLSYEQYF; CDR3 DNA: TGCAGTGCTAGAGATCTACAGGGACTATCCTACGAGCAGTACTTC
V gene: TRBV9; clone size: NA; D gene: TRBD1; J gene: TRBJ2-7; CDR3 protein: CASSPGDRTYEQYF; CDR3 DNA: TGTGCCAGCAGCCCAGGGGACAGGACCTACGAGCAGTACTTC
V gene: TRBV20-1; clone size: NA; D gene: NA; J gene: TRBJ2-7; CDR3 protein: CSARVPGAIYEQYF; CDR3 DNA: TGCAGTGCTAGAGTACCCGGGGCCATCTACGAGCAGTACTTC
V gene: TRBV12-3/TRBV12-4; clone size: NA; D gene: NA; J gene: TRBJ1-1; CDR3 protein: CASSADSVNTEAFF; CDR3 DNA: TGTGCCAGCAGTGCAGACAGTGTGAACACTGAAGCTTTCTTT
V gene: TRBV15; clone size: NA; D gene: TRBD1; J gene: TRBJ1-3; CDR3 protein: CATSSPRDRGSGNTIYF; CDR3 DNA: TGTGCCACCAGCAGTCCTAGGGACAGGGGCTCTGGAAACACCATATATTTT
V gene: TRBV6-4; clone size: NA; D gene: NA; J gene: TRBJ2-7; CDR3 protein: CASSGVLEVYEQYF; CDR3 DNA: TGTGCCAGCAGTGGGGTCCTGGAGGTCTACGAGCAGTACTTC
V gene: TRBV20-1; clone size: few; D gene: NA; J gene: TRBJ1-4; CDR3 protein: CSAGAGVGEKLFF; CDR3 DNA: TGCAGTGCAGGCGCAGGGGTGGGGGAAAAACTGTTTTTT
V gene: TRBV29-1; clone size: NA; D gene: NA; J gene: TRBJ2-6; CDR3 protein: CSLVPGANVLTF; CDR3 DNA: TGCAGCTTAGTCCCTGGGGCCAACGTCCTGACTTTC
V gene: TRBV29-1; clone size: many; D gene: TRBD1; J gene: TRBJ2-7; CDR3 protein: CSVDRDRSYEQYF; CDR3 DNA: TGCAGCGTCGACCGGGACAGATCCTACGAGCAGTACTTC
V gene: TRBV11-1; clone size: NA; D gene: TRBD1; J gene: TRBJ1-6; CDR3 protein: CVSTLTGGSPLHF; CDR3 DNA: TGTGTCAGCACCCTGACAGGGGGTTCACCCCTCCACTTT
V gene: TRBV9; clone size: NA; D gene: TRBD2; J gene: TRBJ2-7; CDR3 protein: CASSVAGAGGSYEQYF; CDR3 DNA: TGTGCCAGCAGCGTAGCAGGGGCGGGAGGCTCCTACGAGCAGTACTTC
V gene: TRBV2; clone size: few; D gene: TRBD1; J gene: TRBJ1-5; CDR3 protein: CASSATRDSSNQPQHF; CDR3 DNA: TGTGCCAGCAGTGCAACCAGGGACAGTAGCAATCAGCCCCAGCATTTT
V gene: TRBV7-9; clone size: NA; D gene: TRBD1; J gene: TRBJ1-2; CDR3 protein: CASSTGTGSRYTF; CDR3 DNA: TGTGCCAGCAGCACCGGGACAGGGTCACGCTACACCTTC
V gene: TRBV24-1; clone size: NA; D gene: TRBD1; J gene: TRBJ1-4; CDR3 protein: CATSDAGTGSEKLFF; CDR3 DNA: TGTGCCACCAGTGACGCTGGGACAGGGAGTGAAAAACTGTTTTTT
V gene: TRBV29-1; clone size: many; D gene: NA; J gene: TRBJ1-2; CDR3 protein: CSVEVSPGWNYGYTF; CDR3 DNA: TGCAGCGTTGAAGTCTCCCCAGGGTGGAACTATGGCTACACCTTC
V gene: TRBV10-1; clone size: many; D gene: NA; J gene: TRBJ2-7; CDR3 protein: CASSKDSTSYEQYF; CDR3 DNA: TGCGCCAGCAGTAAGGACAGCACCTCCTACGAGCAGTACTTC
V gene: TRBV2; clone size: many; D gene: TRBD1; J gene: TRBJ1-6; CDR3 protein: CASSVTGGNSPLHF; CDR3 DNA: TGTGCCAGCAGTGTGACAGGGGGAAATTCACCCCTCCACTTT
V gene: TRBV19; clone size: many; D gene: NA; J gene: TRBJ1-5; CDR3 protein: CASSTPTGKVDQPQHF; CDR3 DNA: TGTGCCAGTAGCACACCCACAGGGAAAGTGGATCAGCCCCAGCATTTT
V gene: TRBV9; clone size: NA; D gene: TRBD1; J gene: TRBJ1-5; CDR3 protein: CASGTGNNQPQHF; CDR3 DNA: TGTGCCAGCGGGACAGGGAACAATCAGCCCCAGCATTTT
V gene: TRBV20-1; clone size: NA; D gene: NA; J gene: TRBJ2-7; CDR3 protein: CSARDYPSSYEQYF; CDR3 DNA: TGCAGTGCTAGGGACTACCCCAGCTCCTACGAGCAGTACTTC
V gene: TRBV20-1; clone size: NA; D gene: TRBD2; J gene: TRBJ2-7; CDR3 protein: CSARDPTSGRSYEQYF; CDR3 DNA: TGCAGTGCTAGGGACCCAACTAGCGGGAGGTCCTACGAGCAGTACTTC
V gene: TRBV14; clone size: few; D gene: NA; J gene: TRBJ1-5; CDR3 protein: CASSVGLHQPQHF; CDR3 DNA: TGTGCCAGCAGCGTTGGACTACATCAGCCCCAGCATTTT
V gene: TRBV7-9; clone size: many; D gene: NA; J gene: TRBJ1-1; CDR3 protein: CASSSTGVNTEAFF; CDR3 DNA: TGTGCCAGCAGCTCAACAGGAGTGAACACTGAAGCTTTCTTT
V gene: TRBV20-1; clone size: few; D gene: TRBD1; J gene: TRBJ1-1; CDR3 protein: CSAILRGRTEAFF; CDR3 DNA: TGCAGTGCTATTCTCAGGGGGCGGACTGAAGCTTTCTTT
V gene: TRBV29-1; clone size: NA; D gene: NA; J gene: TRBJ1-1; CDR3 protein: CSLIEGGPNNEAFF; CDR3 DNA: TGCAGCCTAATAGAGGGAGGGCCTAACAATGAAGCTTTCTTT
V gene: TRBV7-9; clone size: NA; D gene: NA; J gene: TRBJ2-7; CDR3 protein: CASSFGWAGGEQYF; CDR3 DNA: TGTGCCAGCAGCTTTGGGTGGGCCGGGGGCGAGCAGTACTTC
V gene: TRBV5-4; clone size: NA; D gene: TRBD1; J gene: TRBJ1-4; CDR3 protein: CASSLTPGTGTEKLFF; CDR3 DNA: TGTGCCAGCAGCTTGACTCCCGGGACAGGGACGGAAAAACTGTTTTTT
V gene: TRBV11-2; clone size: few; D gene: TRBD1; J gene: TRBJ2-2; CDR3 protein: CASSGLQGIAGELFF; CDR3 DNA: TGTGCCAGCAGCGGCTTACAGGGGATCGCCGGGGAGCTGTTTTTT
V gene: TRBV7-2; clone size: NA; D gene: TRBD1; J gene: TRBJ1-1; CDR3 protein: CASTSTGVGGTEAFF; CDR3 DNA: TGTGCCAGCACCAGTACAGGGGTTGGGGGCACTGAAGCTTTCTTT
V gene: TRBV5-1; clone size: NA; D gene: NA; J gene: TRBJ2-7; CDR3 protein: CASSLTDLEQYF; CDR3 DNA: TGCGCCAGCAGCCTAACGGACCTTGAGCAGTACTTC
V gene: TRBV4-1; clone size: many; D gene: NA; J gene: TRBJ1-5; CDR3 protein: CASSQGTVGNQPQHF; CDR3 DNA: TGCGCCAGCAGCCAGGGTACGGTGGGCAATCAGCCCCAGCATTTT
V gene: TRBV10-3; clone size: NA; D gene: NA; J gene: TRBJ2-5; CDR3 protein: CAIQMGQETQYF; CDR3 DNA: TGTGCCATCCAGATGGGTCAAGAGACCCAGTACTTC
V gene: TRBV28; clone size: NA; D gene: NA; J gene: TRBJ1-2; CDR3 protein: CASSLSRAAYGYTF; CDR3 DNA: TGTGCCAGCAGTTTGAGTAGGGCCGCCTATGGCTACACCTTC